The 5 T cell receptor beta chains listed next were all sequenced from one sample in a study of T cell repertoires in cytomegalovirus infection. Their specific antigens are unknown. Each CDR3 protein gets one entry after TCRdb re-called the reads with MiXCR. The table lists roughly 570,000 distinct CDR3 sequences, just under 40% of them singletons, with around 48% in the top ten. Sequencing used cultured PBMCs, obtained from culture after CMV antigen stimulation. The origin of the receptors is a human donor in good health (CMV status not recorded). Some clones in this sample may be carry-over from other donors' samples.

The chain is built from TRBV7-6 and TRBJ2-2; either TRBD1 or TRBD2 may supply D (5 bases each). The CDR3 runs to 16 residues. Trimming took 5 bases from V and 4 from J, leaving 17 bases between them. Looked up from germline, CDR1 is SGHVS and CDR2 is FNYEAQ. CDR3 nucleotide sequence: TGTGCCAGCAGCCCTTTCGGGCTCGGGACCACCGGGGAGCTGTTTTTT. Encoded protein: CASSPFGLGTTGELFF.

This clonotype occurred many times. V is TRBV7-8 and J is TRBJ1-5; D call uncertain. Trimming cost V 1 base and J 2 bases, with 6 bases left between them. This CDR3 contains 14 residues. CDR1 is SGHVS and CDR2 is FQNEAQ in the germline V gene. For the CDR3, the DNA is TGTGCCAGCAGCTTAGGTTTTCGCAATCAGCCCCAGCATTTT. Protein: CASSLGFRNQPQHF.

In its sample, this clonotype was seen a few times. The genes are TRBV12-3 or TRBV12-4 and TRBJ1-3; D is ambiguous. V dropped 3 bases and J dropped 0 bases, with 9 bases sitting between them. There are 15 residues in the CDR3. CDR3 sequence: CASSFGVNSGNTIYF. The CDR3 nucleotides are TGTGCCAGCAGTTTTGGGGTGAACTCTGGAAACACCATATATTTT.

This clonotype appeared a few times. The rearrangement links TRBV6-2 or TRBV6-3 to TRBJ2-3, with TRBD2 identical over 7 bases. Germline CDR1 reads MNHEY; CDR2 reads SVGEGT. The length of the CDR3 is 17 residues. J lost 5 bases, V lost 6 bases, and 17 bases had no gene match. The CDR3 sequence: CASRSADRAGSVDTQYF. In DNA, the CDR3 is TGTGCCAGCAGATCGGCGGATAGAGCGGGATCGGTAGATACGCAGTATTTT.

This clonotype showed up just a few times. The rearrangement uses TRBV6-6 and TRBJ1-4; 8 bases are shared with TRBD1. V lost 5 bases to trimming and J lost 6 bases; unmatched junction nucleotides: 8. Germline V gene sequence: CDR1 MNHNY, CDR2 SVGAGI (reference sequence). The CDR3 covers 15 residues. The CDR3 region has the DNA TGTGCCAGCAGTCCCCCCGGACAGGGTCATGAAAAACTGTTTTTT. Amino acids: CASSPPGQGHEKLFF.